This paragraph covers one T cell receptor (beta chain) sequence. The method was immunoSEQ multiplex PCR; TCRdb's version includes in-frame clones alone and lacks a portion of them. This repertoire shows about 160,000 clones, 85% to 90% found once; its top ten account for about 6%. This sample is drawn from a study of blood T cell repertoires in COVID-19. Study background: Whether acute or convalescent, the COVID-19 samples came from the United States, Italy and Spain.

After removal of 6 bases from V and 1 base from J, the junction contained 7 bases not matched to a gene. CDR1 is SNHLY and CDR2 is FYNNEI in the germline V gene. This CDR3 is 17 amino acids long. The chain joins TRBV2 to TRBJ2-1, with 12 positions matching TRBD2. The receptor comes from a man of 80 years or more with acute or convalescent COVID-19. Sequencing was performed on peripheral blood. The CDR3 DNA follows: TGTGCCAGCAGACGCCCGACTAGCGGGAGTTCCTACAATGAGCAGTTCTTC. Translated, it gives CASRRPTSGSSYNEQFF.